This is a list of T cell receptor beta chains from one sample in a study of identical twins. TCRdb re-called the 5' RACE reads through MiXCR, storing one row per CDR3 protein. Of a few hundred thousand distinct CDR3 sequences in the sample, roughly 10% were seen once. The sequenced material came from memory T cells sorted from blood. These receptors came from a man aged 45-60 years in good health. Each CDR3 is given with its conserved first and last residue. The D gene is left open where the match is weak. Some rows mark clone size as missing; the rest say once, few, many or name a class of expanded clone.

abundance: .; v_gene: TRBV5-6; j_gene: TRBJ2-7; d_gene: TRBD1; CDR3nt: TGTGCCAGCAGTAGGGACAGGGCTATCGAGCAGTACTTC; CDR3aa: CASSRDRAIEQYF
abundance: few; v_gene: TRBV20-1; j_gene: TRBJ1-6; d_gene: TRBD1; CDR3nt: TGCAGTGCTAGACGCGGGCTTGGACAGGGGGCGAACAATTCACCCCTCCACTTT; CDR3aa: CSARRGLGQGANNSPLHF
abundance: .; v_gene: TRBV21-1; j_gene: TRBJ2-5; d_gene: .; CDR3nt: TGTGCCAGCAGCAAGGGGGGGGCATTAGGCCAAGAGACCCAGTACTTC; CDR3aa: CASSKGGALGQETQYF
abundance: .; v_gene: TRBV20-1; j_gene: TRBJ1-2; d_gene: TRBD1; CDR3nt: TGCAGTGCTAGAGCTGAACAGGGGGTGGGAGGCTACACCTTC; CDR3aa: CSARAEQGVGGYTF
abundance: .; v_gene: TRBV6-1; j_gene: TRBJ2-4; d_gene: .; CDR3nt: TGTGCCAGCAGTGAAGCTTCCAGCTTTAATCAGTACTTC; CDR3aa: CASSEASSFNQYF
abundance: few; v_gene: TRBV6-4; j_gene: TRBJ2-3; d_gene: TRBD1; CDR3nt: TGTGCCAGCAGTGACTCTCAGGGGGCAACAGATACGCAGTATTTT; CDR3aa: CASSDSQGATDTQYF
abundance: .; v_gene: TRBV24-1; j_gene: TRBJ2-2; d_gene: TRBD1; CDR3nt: TGTGCCACCAGTGATTGGGACAGGGGGATCGGGGAGCTGTTTTTT; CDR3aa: CATSDWDRGIGELFF
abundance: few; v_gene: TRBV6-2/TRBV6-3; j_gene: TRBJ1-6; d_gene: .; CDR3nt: TGTGCCAGCAGTTACGGTCCGCTTGACAGCCTATTGTTGCGTTGCTTT; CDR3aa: CASSYGPLDSLLLRCF
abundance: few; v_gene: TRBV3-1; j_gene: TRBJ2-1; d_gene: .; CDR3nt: TGTGCCAGCAGCCAAGATGGAACCTCCCTTCTATCCTCCAATGAGCAGTTCTTC; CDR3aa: CASSQDGTSLLSSNEQFF
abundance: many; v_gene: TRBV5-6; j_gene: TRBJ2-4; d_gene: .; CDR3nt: TGTGCCAGCAGCCCTATTGGGGGAGGGGGCAAAAACATTCAGTACTTC; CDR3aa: CASSPIGGGGKNIQYF
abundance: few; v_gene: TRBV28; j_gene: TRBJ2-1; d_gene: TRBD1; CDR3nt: TGTGCCAGCAAAACAGGGGGCGAGTTACGCAATGAGCAGTTCTTC; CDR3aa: CASKTGGELRNEQFF
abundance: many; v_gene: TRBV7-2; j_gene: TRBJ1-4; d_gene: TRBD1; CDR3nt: TGTGCCAGCAGCATACAGGGGGCTAATGAAAAACTGTTTTTT; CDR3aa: CASSIQGANEKLFF
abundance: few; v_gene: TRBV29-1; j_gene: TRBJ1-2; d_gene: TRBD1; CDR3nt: TGCAGCGTTACAGGGGTCCGGGGCTACACCTTC; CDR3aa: CSVTGVRGYTF
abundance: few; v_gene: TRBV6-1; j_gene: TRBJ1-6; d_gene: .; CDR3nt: TGTGCCAGCAGTGAAACCGACAGGTCGGGTTCACCCCTCCACTTT; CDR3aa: CASSETDRSGSPLHF
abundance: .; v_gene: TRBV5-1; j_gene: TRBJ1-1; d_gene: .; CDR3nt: TGCGCCAGCACCCTAACACTGAACACTGAAGCTTTCTTT; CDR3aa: CASTLTLNTEAFF
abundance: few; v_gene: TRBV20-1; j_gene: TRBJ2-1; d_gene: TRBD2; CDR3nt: TGCAGTGCTAGAGATCAAGGGACTACCGTCTACAATGAGCAGTTCTTC; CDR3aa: CSARDQGTTVYNEQFF
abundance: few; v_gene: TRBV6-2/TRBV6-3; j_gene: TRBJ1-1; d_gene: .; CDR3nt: TGTGCCAGCAGTTACCGGACAGCCCTTACTGAAGCTTTCTTT; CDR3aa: CASSYRTALTEAFF
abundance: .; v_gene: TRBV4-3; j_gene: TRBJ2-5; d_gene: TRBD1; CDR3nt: TGCGCCAGCAGCCAAGCGACAGGGGAGACCCAGTACTTC; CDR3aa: CASSQATGETQYF
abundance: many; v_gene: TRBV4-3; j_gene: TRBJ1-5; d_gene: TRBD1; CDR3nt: TGCGCCAGCAGCCAAACCGGGACAGGGGACTTGCCCCAGCATTTT; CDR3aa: CASSQTGTGDLPQHF
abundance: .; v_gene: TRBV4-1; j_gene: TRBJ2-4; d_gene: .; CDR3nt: TGCGCCAGCAGCCAAGTTGGCCGAGCCAAAAACATTCAGTACTTC; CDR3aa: CASSQVGRAKNIQYF
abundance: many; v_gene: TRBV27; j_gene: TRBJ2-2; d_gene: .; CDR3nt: TGTGCCAGCAGTCGCGCTATGCGGGCCGGGGAGCTGTTTTTT; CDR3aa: CASSRAMRAGELFF
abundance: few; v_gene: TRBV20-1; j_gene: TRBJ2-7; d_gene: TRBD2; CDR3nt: TGCAGTGCTGCAAACTCGGGACTAGCGGGAGGCGAGCAGTACTTC; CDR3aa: CSAANSGLAGGEQYF
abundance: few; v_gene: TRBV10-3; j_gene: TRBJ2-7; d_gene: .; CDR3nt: TGTGCCACTGCGTTAGACTCCACCGCGTTACACGAGCAGTACTTC; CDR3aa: CATALDSTALHEQYF
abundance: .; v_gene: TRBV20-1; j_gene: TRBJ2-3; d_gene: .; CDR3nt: TGCAGTGCTAAAAGGGGCGGGAGCACAGATACGCAGTATTTT; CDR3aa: CSAKRGGSTDTQYF
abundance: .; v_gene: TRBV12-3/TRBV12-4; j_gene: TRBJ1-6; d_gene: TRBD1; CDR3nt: TGTGCCAGCAGTCAATCCGGGACAGGGAATTCACCCCTCCACTTT; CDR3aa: CASSQSGTGNSPLHF
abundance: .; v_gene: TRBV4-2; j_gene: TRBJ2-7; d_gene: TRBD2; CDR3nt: TGTGCCAGCAGCCCAACTACTAGCGGGGGGGCCTACGAGCAGTACTTC; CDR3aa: CASSPTTSGGAYEQYF
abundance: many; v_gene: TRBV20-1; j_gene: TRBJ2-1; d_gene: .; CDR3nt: TGCAGTGCTAGAGAGGACACCGAGCAGTTCTTC; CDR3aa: CSAREDTEQFF
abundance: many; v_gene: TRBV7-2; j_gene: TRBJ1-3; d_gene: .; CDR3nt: TGTGCCAGCAGCTTAGCTCGCGGAAACACTATATATTTT; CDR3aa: CASSLARGNTIYF
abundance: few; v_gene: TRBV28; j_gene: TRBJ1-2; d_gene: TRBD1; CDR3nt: TGTGCCAGCAGTCGAGGGGGCAAAGGCTATGGCTACACCTTC; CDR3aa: CASSRGGKGYGYTF
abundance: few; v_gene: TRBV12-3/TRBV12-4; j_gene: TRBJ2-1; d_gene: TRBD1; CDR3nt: TGTGCCAGCACCCGGGACAGGGGGCACAATGAGCAGTTCTTC; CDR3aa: CASTRDRGHNEQFF
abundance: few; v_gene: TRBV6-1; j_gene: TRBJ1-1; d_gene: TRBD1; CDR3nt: TGTGCCAGCAAGCCGACAGGGGGGAACACTGAAGCTTTCTTT; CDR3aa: CASKPTGGNTEAFF
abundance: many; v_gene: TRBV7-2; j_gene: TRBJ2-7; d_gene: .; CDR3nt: TGTGCCAGCAGCTCGCAGACTGGGCACGAGCAGTACTTC; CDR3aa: CASSSQTGHEQYF
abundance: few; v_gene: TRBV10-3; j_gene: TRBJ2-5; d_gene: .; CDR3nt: TGTGCCATCAGTCCCGATCCGGGACATAAAGAGACCCAGTACTTC; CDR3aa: CAISPDPGHKETQYF
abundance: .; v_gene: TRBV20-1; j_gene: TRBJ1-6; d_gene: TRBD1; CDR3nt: TGCAGTGCTAGGACGGCCGGGACAGGGGTTCGGAATTCACCCCTCCACTTT; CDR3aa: CSARTAGTGVRNSPLHF
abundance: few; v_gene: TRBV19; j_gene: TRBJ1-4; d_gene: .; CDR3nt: TGTGCCAGTAGTTTCGCGGTTGAAAAACTGTTTTTT; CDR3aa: CASSFAVEKLFF
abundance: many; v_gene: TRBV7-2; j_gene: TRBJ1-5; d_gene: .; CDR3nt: TGTGCCAGCAGCGCCCGGACAGCTCAGCCCCAGCATTTT; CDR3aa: CASSARTAQPQHF
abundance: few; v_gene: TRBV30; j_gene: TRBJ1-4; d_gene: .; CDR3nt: TGTGCCTGGAGTGTATTTGGGGTTGCAACTAATGAAAAACTGTTTTTT; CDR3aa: CAWSVFGVATNEKLFF
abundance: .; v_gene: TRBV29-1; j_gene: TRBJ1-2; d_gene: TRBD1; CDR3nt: TGCAGCGTTCAGGGGGTTTGGGGCTACACCTTC; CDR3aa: CSVQGVWGYTF
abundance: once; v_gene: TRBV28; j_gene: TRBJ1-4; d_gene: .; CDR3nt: TGTGCCAGCAGTTTTTCCCCCGGGCAGGGTGTCGAAAAACTGTTTTTT; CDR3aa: CASSFSPGQGVEKLFF
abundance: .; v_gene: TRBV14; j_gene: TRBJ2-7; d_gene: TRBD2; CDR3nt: TGTGCCAGCAGCCAAGAACTAGCGGCCTCCTACGAGCAGTACTTC; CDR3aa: CASSQELAASYEQYF
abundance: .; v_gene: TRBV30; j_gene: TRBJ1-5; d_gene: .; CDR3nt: TGTGCCTGGGGGCCCCCCCAGGGTATGGCTCAGCCCCAGCATTTT; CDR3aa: CAWGPPQGMAQPQHF
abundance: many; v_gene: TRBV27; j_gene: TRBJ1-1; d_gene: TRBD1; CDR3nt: TGTGCCAGACAGGGGGCTAACACTGAAGCTTTCTTT; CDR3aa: CARQGANTEAFF
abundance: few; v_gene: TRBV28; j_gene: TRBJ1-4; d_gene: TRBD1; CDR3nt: TGTGCCAGCAGCCCGACAGGGCTACCTGCGGCTAATGAAAAACTGTTTTTT; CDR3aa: CASSPTGLPAANEKLFF
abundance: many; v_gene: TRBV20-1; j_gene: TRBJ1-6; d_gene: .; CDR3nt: TGCAGTTCCCAGGGTCGTCTCCTTAATTCACCCCTCCACTTT; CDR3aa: CSSQGRLLNSPLHF
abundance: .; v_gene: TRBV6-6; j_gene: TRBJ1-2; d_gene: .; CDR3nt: TGTGCCAGCAGTTACGGTCGCATTGGCTACACCTTC; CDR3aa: CASSYGRIGYTF
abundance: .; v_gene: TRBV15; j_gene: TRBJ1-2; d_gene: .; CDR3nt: TGTGCCACCAGCACTGGGTTGACACCCAACTATGGCTACACCTTC; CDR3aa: CATSTGLTPNYGYTF
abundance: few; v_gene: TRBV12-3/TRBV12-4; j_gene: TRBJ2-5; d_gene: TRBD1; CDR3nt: TGTGCCAGCAGTTTAAGCGGTGGGGACAGGGGTGAGACCCAGTACTTC; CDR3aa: CASSLSGGDRGETQYF